Given below is one T cell receptor beta chain in context. This clonotype has at least ten counts. Its antigen is still unknown. Within one base of it there is no much larger clone, and no base qualities were kept. This entry belongs to a study of T cells in Graves' hyperthyroidism and ophthalmopathy (dated by TCRdb to 2018 to 2020). A note on the overall study: Peripheral blood samples were taken at the time of initial diagnosis, prior to any treatment. Once sampling was done, hyperthyroidism patients were given methimazole at a starting dose of 30 mg daily, whereas ophthalmopathy patients were given high-dose intravenous methylprednisolone. The 100 or so discovery patients were randomly split 7:3 into training and test sets. TCR Vbeta CDR3 sequencing of 135 peripheral blood samples (over 40 ophthalmopathy, over 70 hyperthyroidism and roughly 17 progressor patients) is reported in the paper. To identify TCR V-J signatures that set the groups apart, the researchers used a discovery cohort of 90 to 100 patients, made up of under 45 with Graves' ophthalmopathy and 55 to 65 with stable Graves' hyperthyroidism. In about 6 Graves' hyperthyroidism patients, the study also compared T-cell repertoires from thyroid tissue with T-cell repertoires from blood. Whether ophthalmopathy could be predicted prospectively was tested in an independent validation cohort made up of under 20 hyperthyroidism patients plus 17 patients who later progressed to ophthalmopathy. Study-level results and caveats: In cross-validation, a model built on a 13 V-J signature told ophthalmopathy apart from stable hyperthyroidism with 85% to 90% sensitivity and about 81% specificity, and in testing the same model reached 80%/75%. Blood samples also contained most of the expanded thyroid clonotypes (frequency above 0.001), which suggests that blood repertoires may reflect thyroid immune responses. No statistical method was used to set the sample size in advance, and investigators knew the group allocation. In validation, the model predicted progression to ophthalmopathy with 65% to 71% sensitivity and around 72% specificity, a median of 6.5 months before onset.

A patient counted as having stable Graves' hyperthyroidism if no progression to ophthalmopathy occurred over 18 months of follow-up. Hyperthyroidism patients were newly diagnosed, with disease duration under 2 months, and aged 18 to 65 years. Exclusion was applied to patients with uncontrolled infections, other autoimmune diseases, pregnancy or lactation. Diagnoses were established on the basis of clinical symptoms, serum thyroxine and TRAb, thyroid ultrasound, and orbital computed tomography. PBMCs were isolated from 7.5 to 10 ml of fresh peripheral blood by Ficoll-Paque density gradient centrifugation. Total RNA was extracted with Trizol reagent, and quality was checked on an Agilent 2100 Bioanalyzer. TCR beta CDR3 regions were amplified from RNA transcripts. A first-round RT-PCR of the TCR CDR3 used the HTBI primer set with the Qiagen OneStep RT-PCR kit. Libraries were constructed in a second round of multiplex PCR, after which size selection and purification were carried out. Libraries were sequenced paired-end with 100 bp reads on an Illumina HiSeq2000. As for the original processing: Raw data were processed with SOAPnuke, discarding reads with adapters, uncalled bases, mean Phred below 15, or no exact constant-primer or identifier match. High-quality paired reads were merged with COPE v1.2.5, and unique nucleotide sequences were defined as clonotypes. MiTCR v1.1 was used to align the clonotypes against IMGT TRBV, TRBD and TRBJ reference segments. Analysis was restricted to V-J combinations with a frequency above 0.0001, which covered roughly 99% of repertoires. The TCS score was defined as the ratio of F50 (clonal expansion) to E x V (chaos), calculated using BLOSUM62-based TCRdist between CDR3 peptides within each V-J. Welch's t-statistics and random forest reduced 514 V-J features to 13, which were used in a naive Bayes classifier (R e1071). TCRdb's own reprocessing of the public reads used fastp at Q25 and MiXCR and kept productive beta chains. Rows matching on CDR3 protein sequence are summarized as one entry with the most common DNA and genes. The V and J calls and clone size are TCRdb's, not the authors'. For this sample the table gives roughly 290,000 distinct CDR3 sequences, of which about 13% were detected only once. The top ten clonotypes cover less than 8% of the sample.

CDR1 and CDR2, looked up from the germline V gene, are MDHEN and SYDVKM. Compared with germline, V lacks 6 bases and J lacks 3 bases; bases without a gene match: 9. The CDR3 contains 15 residues, cysteine and phenylalanine counted. Just CDR3 DNA is preserved here, 45 bases in frame from base 1. Material for sequencing was blood. In this chain, TRBV28 is recombined with TRBJ2-7; TRBD2 fits 9 bases in the junction. The sequence was collected from a middle-aged woman with Graves' hyperthyroidism. The base sequence is TGTGCCAGCAGCCCTGAGGCGGGGGGGATCTACGAGCAGTACTTC. Its coded protein is CASSPEAGGIYEQYF.